A single sample gave rise to the 22 T cell receptor beta chains below, sequenced in a study of shared clonotypes between healthy human individuals. This table comes from immunoSEQ multiplex PCR, and its TCRdb copy is limited to in-frame clones, with some not included. The table lists under 1,900,000 clones, just under 99% of them singletons. The sequenced sample consisted of naive CD4+ T cells sorted from blood. Subset described: CD45RA+ positively selected. The receptor set was obtained from a man in his thirties or forties in good health.

This rearrangement joins TRBV6-6 to TRBJ1-1, with D perhaps TRBD1 (5 bases). The CDR3 contains 12 residues. Looked up from germline, CDR1 is MNHNY and CDR2 is SVGAGI (reference sequence). The germline V and J ends were trimmed by 2 bases and 7 bases, with 8 bases remaining between them. The CDR3, as DNA: TGTGCCAGCAGTTACGAGAGGGGTGAAGCTTTCTTT. It is translated as CASSYERGEAFF.

This chain joins TRBV28 and TRBJ1-2; no clear D. Trimming pared 7 bases from V and 4 bases from J, leaving 16 bases between. Germline CDR1 reads MDHEN; CDR2 reads SYDVKM. This CDR3 spans 14 amino acids. The CDR3 sequence is CASNPGLPLYGYTF. The CDR3 DNA reads TGTGCCAGCAACCCTGGACTTCCCCTCTATGGCTACACCTTC.

The chain uses TRBV28 and TRBJ1-3; 7 nucleotides match TRBD1. This CDR3 is built from 15 residues. J was trimmed by 4 bases and V by 5 bases; bases with no gene match: 8. Germline V gives CDR1 MDHEN, CDR2 SYDVKM. The CDR3 nucleotides are TGTGCCAGCAGTGCCACGACAGGGTTCGGAAACACCATATATTTT. It yields the protein CASSATTGFGNTIYF.

The J gene is TRBJ1-2, the V gene TRBV5-1; D remains unclear. CDR1 and CDR2 from the germline V gene are SGHRS and YFSETQ. Trimming took off 0 bases at V and 8 bases at J, with 8 bases between the two ends. This CDR3 is built from 12 residues. CDR3 loop: CASSLDLGGYTF. The CDR3, as DNA: TGCGCCAGCAGCTTGGATTTGGGCGGCTACACCTTC.

This rearrangement joins TRBV4-3 to TRBJ2-7; D may match TRBD1 or TRBD2 (6 bases each). The CDR3 is made up of 15 amino acids. V lost 0 bases and J 3 bases, leaving 12 bases between the germline ends. Germline V gene data show CDR1 as LGHNA and CDR2 as YSLEER. The CDR3 sequence is CASSQEGGLSYEQYF. The CDR3 region has the DNA TGCGCCAGCAGCCAAGAAGGGGGGCTGAGCTACGAGCAGTACTTC.

The rearrangement joins TRBV5-4 to TRBJ2-7; TRBD1 agrees at 7 bases. Germline V gene data show CDR1 as SGHNT and CDR2 as YYREEE (reference sequence). CDR3 length: 14 amino acids. V lost 0 bases to trimming and J lost 5 bases; unmatched junction nucleotides: 5. The CDR3 DNA follows: TGTGCCAGCAGCTTGGGACAGGGCAGGGACGAGCAGTACTTC. Its protein product is CASSLGQGRDEQYF.

Worth noting for this clone: Other DNA sequences in the same sample also yield this CDR3. This chain links TRBV7-2 with TRBJ2-4; D unresolved. CDR1 is SGHTA and CDR2 is FQGNSA in the germline V gene. The germline V and J ends were trimmed by 4 bases and 8 bases, with 6 bases remaining between them. CDR3 length: 11 amino acids. CDR3 loop: CASSSRDIQYF. The DNA of the CDR3 is TGTGCCAGCAGCTCCAGAGACATTCAGTACTTC.

Comment on this clone: The same CDR3 is also encoded by other DNA sequences in this sample. The rearrangement joins TRBV18 to TRBJ2-3, with no clear D. CDR1 KGHSH and CDR2 LQKENI come from the germline V gene. The CDR3 runs to 12 residues. V lost 6 bases and J 2 bases, leaving 6 bases between the germline ends. The CDR3: CASSPSTDTQYF. Written as DNA, the CDR3 is TGTGCCAGCTCTCCCTCCACAGATACGCAGTATTTT.

The genes are TRBV29-1 and TRBJ2-1; D uncertain. CDR3 length: 12 residues. Trimming cost V 3 bases and J 12 bases, with 15 bases left between them. Per the germline V gene, CDR1 is SQVTM and CDR2 is ANQGSEA. The CDR3 region has the DNA TGCAGCGTTGAGGCTGGGCTACCAGGGCAGTTCTTC. Translation: CSVEAGLPGQFF.

The V call is TRBV19, the J call TRBJ2-3; TRBD1 aligns across 7 bases. CDR3 length: 14 residues. V shed 6 bases, J shed 2 bases, and the junction held 5 bases outside the gene matches. In germline, CDR1 is LNHDA, CDR2 SQIVND (reference sequence). The CDR3 region is CASRKTGATDTQYF. In DNA form, the CDR3 reads TGTGCCAGTAGAAAAACAGGGGCCACAGATACGCAGTATTTT.

Remarks on this clone: Other DNA sequences from this sample encode an identical CDR3 as well. This chain links TRBV2 with TRBJ1-5, with D possibly TRBD1 on 5 matching bases. V lost 7 bases and J lost 3, with 10 bases in between. The CDR3 length is 13 residues. CDR1 is SNHLY, CDR2 FYNNEI, per germline. DNA of the CDR3: TGTGCCAGCAAAGGGGACTCCAATCAGCCCCAGCATTTT. This gives the protein CASKGDSNQPQHF.

The V call is TRBV5-1, the J call TRBJ1-3; D may be TRBD1 (6 bases). The germline gives CDR1 SGHRS, CDR2 YFSETQ. With 0 bases removed from V and 4 bases from J, the gap between germline ends came to 8 bases. The CDR3 is 14 residues long. The chain's CDR3 is CASSLGGRGNTIYF. In DNA form, the CDR3 reads TGCGCCAGCAGCTTGGGGGGGCGCGGAAACACCATATATTTT.

V and J are TRBV18 and TRBJ2-5, with D maybe TRBD1 (5 bases). The CDR3 loop spans 17 amino acids. The V end was cut by 8 bases, the J end by 5 bases, with 27 bases between. Germline V CDR1 and CDR2: KGHSH, LQKENI. CDR3 in DNA: TGTGCCAGCCCCCCGACGGCCAGGGATTGGGCCATCGAGACCCAGTACTTC. Protein sequence: CASPPTARDWAIETQYF.

The chain has TRBV5-1 and TRBJ2-1; maybe TRBD2 (5 bases). The CDR3 length is 18 residues. Trimming left V 4 bases short and J 4 bases short, with 24 bases between. Per germline, CDR1 SGHRS and CDR2 YFSETQ. For the CDR3, the DNA is TGCGCCAGCAGCCACCGCGCTCATAGCGAATACCAGTACAATGAGCAGTTCTTC. Encoded protein: CASSHRAHSEYQYNEQFF.

The V gene is TRBV5-5, the J gene TRBJ2-7; maybe TRBD1 (5 bases). V dropped 0 bases and J dropped 2 bases, with 9 bases sitting between them. Germline V CDR1 and CDR2: SGHKS, YYEKEE (reference sequence). CDR3 length equals 14 residues. CDR3 region: CASSLGRVPYEQYF. CDR3 in DNA: TGTGCCAGCAGCTTGGGCAGGGTTCCCTACGAGCAGTACTTC.

This chain connects TRBV2 to TRBJ2-5; a weak D match, TRBD1 (6 bases). Germline lookup yields CDR1 SNHLY and CDR2 FYNNEI. Trimming took off 6 bases at V and 3 bases at J, with 17 bases between the two ends. The CDR3 contains 15 residues. The CDR3 protein is CASRRGTTREETQYF. DNA for the CDR3: TGTGCCAGCAGGAGGGGGACAACGAGGGAAGAGACCCAGTACTTC.

The J gene is TRBJ1-4, the V gene TRBV28; D gene uncertain. Germline V gives CDR1 MDHEN, CDR2 SYDVKM. The V end was cut by 4 bases, the J end by 6 bases, with 9 bases between. The CDR3 is 13 residues long. The CDR3 spells CASSSHRDEKLFF. CDR3 in DNA: TGTGCCAGCAGTTCACATCGAGATGAAAAACTGTTTTTT.

J is TRBJ2-3 and V is TRBV19; no clear D gene. CDR1 is LNHDA, CDR2 SQIVND, per germline (reference sequence). The length of the CDR3 is 12 residues. Deletions cut 5 bases from V and 4 bases from J, with 7 bases between. CDR3 in amino acids: CASSLTADTQYF. The CDR3 DNA is TGTGCCAGTAGTTTAACAGCAGATACGCAGTATTTT.

V is TRBV5-1 and J is TRBJ1-1; D remains unclear. This CDR3 is built from 14 residues. Germline V gene lookup returns CDR1 SGHRS and CDR2 YFSETQ. V was cut by 4 bases and J by 4 bases, with 14 bases left in between. The CDR3 reads CASSRTIEGTEAFF. The DNA for the CDR3 is TGCGCCAGCAGCCGAACGATCGAGGGCACTGAAGCTTTCTTT.

The chain uses TRBV18 and TRBJ2-1; TRBD2 might be the D (6 bases). CDR3 size: 14 residues. The germline gives CDR1 KGHSH, CDR2 LQKENI. The V end lost 7 bases, the J end lost 9 bases, and 19 bases lay between the germline ends. The CDR3 sequence: CASFRFSGLLEQFF. In DNA, the CDR3 is TGTGCCAGCTTCCGCTTTTCAGGACTACTTGAGCAGTTCTTC.

The V gene is TRBV15, the J gene TRBJ2-5; no clear D gene. Trimming took off 8 bases at V and 5 bases at J, with 9 bases between the two ends. Germline-derived CDR1 and CDR2 are LNHNV and YYDKDF (reference sequence). This CDR3 is 11 amino acids long. CDR3 protein: CATGVRETQYF. CDR3 bases: TGTGCCACCGGGGTGAGGGAGACCCAGTACTTC.

This clone showed up just once. This rearrangement joins TRBV19 to TRBJ1-2; 7 bases fit TRBD1. The CDR3 has 16 residues. The germline gives CDR1 LNHDA, CDR2 SQIVND (reference sequence). V lost 9 bases to trimming and J lost 4 bases; unmatched junction nucleotides: 17. The CDR3 is CASSRQGFIPSYGYTF. The DNA for the CDR3 is TGTGCCAGCAGCAGACAGGGTTTCATTCCTAGCTATGGCTACACCTTC.